A single sample gave rise to the 15 T cell receptor beta chains below, sequenced in a study of cytomegalovirus exposure and HLA in healthy donors. Repertoires were generated with immunoSEQ multiplex PCR, while TCRdb's copy carries only in-frame clones and drops some. The sample yields 120,000 or so clones, 80% to 90% seen once. The source material was PBMCs. These receptors were obtained from a woman between 18 and 30 years old in good health and CMV-seronegative.

The CDR3 loop reads CASTRTGTKNIQYF. CDR3 nucleotides: TGTGCCAGCACAAGGACGGGAACCAAAAACATTCAGTACTTC. The chain has TRBV28 and TRBJ2-4; weak D call: TRBD2 (5 bases). CDR3 length: 14 residues. The V and J ends lost 7 bases and 2 bases respectively, with 12 bases between them. CDR1 is MDHEN and CDR2 is SYDVKM in the germline V gene. Based on the CDR3 plus reference TRBV28 and TRBJ2-4, the full variable domain is DVKVTQSSRYLVKRTGEKVFLECVQDMDHENMFWYRQDPGLGLRLIYFSYDVKMKEKGDIPEGYSVSREKKERFSLILESASTNQTSMYLCASTRTGTKNIQYFGAGTRLSVL.

The chain recombines TRBV2 with TRBJ2-3, with D perhaps matching TRBD2 (5 bases). Deletions cut 1 base from V and 1 base from J, with 12 bases between. CDR3 size: 16 residues. Germline V lookup: CDR1 SNHLY, CDR2 FYNNEI. Here the CDR3 reads CASSEVPGFGTDTQYF. The CDR3 DNA is TGTGCCAGCAGTGAAGTTCCGGGGTTCGGCACAGATACGCAGTATTTT.

The chain recombines TRBV10-1 with TRBJ2-3; TRBD1 might be the D (5 bases). Trimming cost V 2 bases and J 3 bases, with 6 bases left between them. The CDR3 consists of 13 residues. CDR1 is WNHNN and CDR2 is SYGVQD in the germline V gene (reference sequence). CDR3: CASSERGTDTQYF. The CDR3 DNA reads as TGCGCCAGCAGTGAGAGGGGAACAGATACGCAGTATTTT.

V is TRBV7-8 and J is TRBJ1-5; possibly TRBD1 for D (6 bases). This CDR3 spans 16 amino acids. CDR1 and CDR2 from the germline V gene are SGHVS and FQNEAQ. V was cut by 5 bases and J by 6 bases, with 20 bases left in between. CDR3 sequence reads: CASSPVAGGAGQPQHF. In DNA, the CDR3 is TGTGCCAGCAGCCCCGTTGCGGGGGGCGCGGGTCAGCCCCAGCATTTT.

The chain joins TRBV27 to TRBJ2-1; D remains unclear. The CDR3 sequence is 13 residues long. Trimming took 4 bases from V and 8 from J, leaving 12 bases between them. Looked up from germline, CDR1 is MNHEY and CDR2 is SMNVEV (reference sequence). The CDR3 spells CASSSRLQDEQFF. The CDR3 DNA reads TGTGCCAGCAGTTCGCGGCTTCAAGATGAGCAGTTCTTC.

V usage is TRBV28 and J usage is TRBJ1-2; D may be TRBD1 (5 bases). This CDR3 spans 14 amino acids. V was clipped by 6 bases and J by 2 bases, with 13 bases between them. CDR1 and CDR2 (germline): MDHEN, SYDVKM. Here the CDR3 DNA reads TGTGCCAGCAGGGGGCGGGGGAAAAACTATGGCTACACCTTC. Translated, it gives CASRGRGKNYGYTF.

The V and J genes are TRBV5-1 and TRBJ2-1; weak D call: TRBD2 (6 bases). V gave up 2 bases and J gave up 9 bases, with 18 bases separating them. This CDR3 contains 15 residues. Germline lookup yields CDR1 SGHRS and CDR2 YFSETQ. CDR3: CASSLSAAGGSEQFF. Here the CDR3 DNA reads TGCGCCAGCAGCTTATCCGCAGCGGGTGGGAGTGAGCAGTTCTTC.

In its sample, this clone was seen a few times. This chain connects TRBV29-1 to TRBJ2-1; 9 bases fit TRBD1. Germline lookup yields CDR1 SQVTM and CDR2 ANQGSEA. The CDR3 consists of 14 residues. The V segment lost 4 bases and the J segment 5 bases; nucleotides outside the gene matches: 6. DNA for the CDR3: TGCAGCGTTGTTTTATGGACAGGGGACAATGAGCAGTTCTTC. This sequence encodes CSVVLWTGDNEQFF.

This chain uses TRBV6-5 with TRBJ2-1, with 13 bases identical to TRBD2. Looked up from germline, CDR1 is MNHEY and CDR2 is SVGAGI. The CDR3 totals 16 residues. V shed 3 bases, J shed 5 bases, and the junction held 4 bases outside the gene matches. The CDR3: CASSYVLAGGHNEQFF. In DNA, the CDR3 is TGTGCCAGCAGTTATGTACTAGCGGGGGGGCACAATGAGCAGTTCTTC.

The chain combines TRBV7-9 with TRBJ2-7; possibly TRBD2 for D (7 bases). This CDR3 comprises 16 residues. Per the germline V gene, CDR1 is SEHNR and CDR2 is FQNEAQ (reference sequence). The V end was cut by 5 bases, the J end by 6 bases, with 23 bases between. The CDR3 sequence is CASSPRGAQAIAEQYF. The CDR3 region has the DNA TGTGCCAGCAGCCCTCGGGGGGCCCAGGCCATCGCCGAGCAGTACTTC.

The rearrangement uses TRBV5-1 and TRBJ1-2; 10 nucleotides agree with TRBD1. V dropped 3 bases and J dropped 6; count of bases not matched to a gene: 5. CDR3 size: 14 residues. Germline lookup yields CDR1 SGHRS and CDR2 YFSETQ. CDR3 nucleotides: TGCGCCAGCAGCTCGGGACAGGGGTTAAATGGCTACACCTTC. Amino acids: CASSSGQGLNGYTF.

The V gene is TRBV29-1, the J gene TRBJ2-7, with 13 bases that match TRBD2. The germline gives CDR1 SQVTM, CDR2 ANQGSEA. There are 15 residues in the CDR3. V was pared by 6 bases and J by 3 bases, with 8 bases of the junction left unmatched. The CDR3 DNA reads as TGCAGCGTCGATTCCGGGACTAGCGGGGACTACGAGCAGTACTTC. It specifies CSVDSGTSGDYEQYF.

V gene TRBV6-5 combines with J gene TRBJ2-3; weak D call: TRBD1 (6 bases). The CDR3 covers 14 residues. Germline CDR1 is MNHEY and CDR2 is SVGAGI. Deletions cut 6 bases from V and 1 base from J, with 11 bases between. The CDR3 DNA reads as TGTGCCAGCAGCGAAGAGGGGGGCACAGATACGCAGTATTTT. This gives the protein CASSEEGGTDTQYF.

This clone was recorded only once. The genes are TRBV5-6 and TRBJ1-1; 8 bases agree with TRBD1. From germline, CDR1 is SGHDT and CDR2 YYEEEE. V shed 4 bases and J 6 bases; nucleotides not matched to a gene: 5. The CDR3 totals 13 residues. The DNA of the CDR3 is TGTGCCAGCAGCATGCAGGGGGCGTCTGAAGCTTTCTTT. This gives the protein CASSMQGASEAFF.

The rearrangement joins TRBV2 to TRBJ1-5; 11 bases line up with TRBD1. The trim removed 6 bases at V and 4 bases at J, leaving 5 bases unmatched. The CDR3 totals 15 residues. The V gene's germline CDR1 is SNHLY and CDR2 FYNNEI. The CDR3: CASRAGTGGNQPQHF. Here the CDR3 DNA reads TGTGCCAGCAGAGCCGGGACAGGGGGAAATCAGCCCCAGCATTTT.